This T cell receptor (beta chain) was retrieved from a study of shared clonotypes between healthy human individuals. Study in general: Sampling drew on donors who were a couple of women and a few men aged 18 to 49. The plates for each donor numbered three CD4 naive, three CD4 memory, two CD8 naive and one CD8 memory.

The repertoire was sequenced with immunoSEQ multiplex PCR; TCRdb's copy has only in-frame clones and lacks some. The data hold about 2,500,000 clones, with around nine tenths observed a single time. Germline V CDR1 and CDR2: GTSNPN, SVGIG (reference sequence). With V trimmed by 3 bases and J by 1 base, 5 bases remained unmatched. CDR3 length: 15 residues. As regards this clone: Its cognate antigen is unknown. Additional DNA sequences in this sample encode the identical CDR3.

Study-wide points: For sorted subsets, rarefaction showed incomplete sequencing despite large depth. What limited the represented genetic and exposure-history diversity was the small number of donors.

The clonotype was recovered from a man aged 18 to 29 in good health. The gene calls are TRBV30 and TRBJ2-7, with 11 bases identical to TRBD1. Sequenced sample: naive CD4+ T cells sorted from blood. Subset of the sample: CD45RA+ positively selected. CDR3 coding DNA: TGTGCCTGGAGCGCCGGGACAGGGGGTTCCTACGAGCAGTACTTC. It is translated as CAWSAGTGGSYEQYF.